Presented here are 2 T cell receptor beta chains from one specimen sequenced in a study of blood T cell repertoires in COVID-19 (dated by TCRdb to 2018 to 2021). Receptor libraries were prepared by the immunoSEQ multiplex PCR assay. TCRdb mirrors the immuneACCESS table, restricted to in-frame sequences. Some clones are absent from its copies; in checked studies, under half trace to an unresolved V gene, and the reason for the others is unknown. In all, the sample holds tens of thousands of clones, and approximately 84% of those were seen once. The top ten constitute about 14% of the sample. The sample taken for sequencing was peripheral blood. Source of these receptors: a human donor in a cohort sampled during active COVID-19.

This clone was counted a few times. The chain is built from TRBV7-9 and TRBJ1-4, with TRBD1 matching 9 bases. The CDR3 covers 15 residues. Losses at the gene ends were 1 base for V and 8 bases for J; bases not matched to a gene: 5. Germline V gene data show CDR1 as SEHNR and CDR2 as FQNEAQ (reference sequence). This CDR3 is CASSLEGQGYEKLFF. For the CDR3, the DNA is TGTGCCAGCAGCTTAGAGGGACAGGGCTACGAAAAACTGTTTTTT.

This sequence joins TRBV5-1 and TRBJ2-7, with D perhaps TRBD2 (5 bases). V was pared by 2 bases and J by 7 bases, with 16 bases between. CDR3 size: 14 residues. Germline CDR1 reads SGHRS; CDR2 reads YFSETQ. The CDR3 protein is CASSFAGVTGEQYF. CDR3 nucleotides: TGCGCCAGCAGCTTCGCCGGGGTTACGGGTGAGCAGTACTTC.